This TCR beta chain was sequenced during a study of blood T cell repertoires in COVID-19. About the study: Sample material is recorded as cDNA or gDNA derived from T cells, B-cell-depleted T cells, or PBMCs.

Sequencing was performed with immunoSEQ multiplex PCR; in TCRdb, only in-frame clones are kept and a portion is missing. Among about 160,000 clones listed, approximately 90% were seen once. The ends were cut back, 2 bases at V and 6 bases at J, with 14 bases in the middle. Germline V CDR1 and CDR2: MNHEY, SVGEGT. The CDR3 length is 15 residues. Specimen: peripheral blood. V gene TRBV6-2 or TRBV6-3 combines with J gene TRBJ1-5, with D possibly TRBD1 on 5 matching bases. This receptor was identified in a man aged 18 to 29 with acute or convalescent COVID-19. CDR3 in amino acids: CASSYALQGSQPQHF. The CDR3 DNA reads as TGTGCCAGCAGTTACGCGCTCCAGGGTAGTCAGCCCCAGCATTTT.